This T cell receptor (beta chain) was identified during a study of T cell responses to AZD1222 COVID-19 vaccine. Study-wide points: Most donors were white British, females outnumbered males, and clonal diversity was possibly underestimated. Vaccine-associated CD4 TCRs ranged over spike, dominating at 160-218 and 743-854.

Using immunoSEQ multiplex PCR, the repertoire was profiled, and TCRdb retains in-frame clones only, with some absent. This sample has around 110,000 clones, with about 90% found just once. For this clone: What it binds is unknown.

Germline CDR1 is SGHTA and CDR2 is FQGNSA. The CDR3 spans 16 residues. Trimming removed 7 bases from V and 5 bases from J; junction bases left unmatched: 13. The V gene is TRBV7-2, the J gene TRBJ2-3; TRBD2 aligns across 9 bases. Sequencing was performed on peripheral blood, taken on day 0 of AZD1222 vaccination. The TCR originated in an adult in good health. CDR3 nucleotide sequence: TGTGCCAGCAAGAGGAGCGGGGGGACCTATGGAGATACGCAGTATTTT. Translated: CASKRSGGTYGDTQYF.